The clone carrying this T cell receptor (beta chain) has only a few counts. These data are taken from a study of response to subunit inactivated influenza vaccine. TCRdb independently ran MiXCR on the RT-PCR reads; one entry per CDR3 protein. The profile covers 280,000 or so distinct CDR3 sequences, with less than 25% appearing a single time and roughly a tenth taken by the ten largest. In germline, CDR1 is SGHRS, CDR2 YFSETQ. V shed 4 bases and J shed 2 bases, with 9 bases lying between them. The CDR3 loop spans 13 amino acids. The receptor's source is a man between 50 and 69 years old who received an inactivated influenza vaccine. The source was PBMCs from blood, collected roughly 20 months after vaccination. The chain combines TRBV5-1 with TRBJ1-1; no definite D call. DNA for the CDR3: TGCGCCAGCAGCGTAGACGGTAACACTGAAGCTTTCTTT. Translation gives CASSVDGNTEAFF. Supplemented by reference TRBV5-1 and TRBJ1-1, the full variable domain reads KAGVTQTPRYLIKTRGQQVTLSCSPISGHRSVSWYQQTPGQGLQFLFEYFSETQRNKGNFPGRFSGRQFSNSRSEMNVSTLELGDSALYLCASSVDGNTEAFFGQGTRLTVV.